The T cell receptor (beta chain) under discussion was sequenced for a study of cytomegalovirus exposure and HLA in healthy donors. CDR1 and CDR2 from the germline V gene are SGHNT and YYREEE (reference sequence). V shed 4 bases, J shed 7 bases, and the junction held 10 bases outside the gene matches. The CDR3 has 16 residues. PCR was performed using 60 Vbeta and 13 Jbeta primers. Profiling relied on immunoSEQ multiplex PCR, and the TCRdb table lists in-frame clones only, not all of them. This table has 80,000 or so clones, around 60% appearing once. Whole-study results and caveats: High specificity and sensitivity for cytomegalovirus status were reported for the classifier.

Comments on this clone: Its antigen remains unidentified.

This TCR came from a man aged 30 to 39 in good health and CMV-seropositive. The sample was PBMCs. V is TRBV5-4 and J is TRBJ2-2; TRBD1 matches at 10 bases. Here the CDR3 reads CASSPSDRGLGGELFF. DNA for the CDR3: TGTGCCAGCAGCCCTTCAGACAGGGGGCTTGGCGGGGAGCTGTTTTTT. Full variable domain (missing parts from reference TRBV5-4 and TRBJ2-2): ETGVTQSPTHLIKTRGQQVTLRCSSQSGHNTVSWYQQALGQGPQFIFQYYREEENGRGNFPPRFSGLQFPNYSSELNVNALELDDSALYLCASSPSDRGLGGELFFGEGSRLTVL.